The T cell receptor (beta chain) described here comes from a study of Ad26.COV2.S vaccination and SARS-CoV-2 variants. Study details: The study gave Ad26.COV2.S intramuscularly, once or twice 56 days apart.

Using immunoSEQ multiplex PCR, the repertoire was profiled, and TCRdb retains in-frame clones only, with some absent. The table lists 500,000 or so clones, roughly nine tenths of them singletons. Remarks on this clone: The antigen is not known.

As for treatment: some 20 received Ad26.COV2.S at low or high dose, single or two shots; roughly five received placebo; per-sample allocation not given. Collection of samples fell on day 63 after the first vaccine or placebo injection. The V gene's germline CDR1 is LGHNA and CDR2 YNFKEQ. V trimming: 0 bases; J trimming: 12 bases; junction bases outside the gene matches: 13. The CDR3 loop spans 17 amino acids. Study-wide results and caveats: Vaccine recipients showed a spike-specific TCR breadth that was higher than in placebo recipients. In TCR breadth and depth analyses, total T cell responses may have been underestimated. In vaccinated individuals, spike-specific CD8+ and CD4+ T cell responses reportedly displayed substantial breadth.

The sequence derives from a person aged 18 to 59 who received the Ad26.COV2.S COVID-19 vaccine or a placebo. The sequencing used peripheral blood, collected in a trial of Ad26.COV2.S vaccine versus placebo. The chain has TRBV4-2 and TRBJ2-1, with 11 bases aligning to TRBD2. This chain's CDR3 is CASSQERGLAGSGVQFF. DNA for the CDR3: TGTGCCAGCAGCCAAGAGCGAGGACTAGCGGGCTCGGGTGTGCAGTTCTTC.